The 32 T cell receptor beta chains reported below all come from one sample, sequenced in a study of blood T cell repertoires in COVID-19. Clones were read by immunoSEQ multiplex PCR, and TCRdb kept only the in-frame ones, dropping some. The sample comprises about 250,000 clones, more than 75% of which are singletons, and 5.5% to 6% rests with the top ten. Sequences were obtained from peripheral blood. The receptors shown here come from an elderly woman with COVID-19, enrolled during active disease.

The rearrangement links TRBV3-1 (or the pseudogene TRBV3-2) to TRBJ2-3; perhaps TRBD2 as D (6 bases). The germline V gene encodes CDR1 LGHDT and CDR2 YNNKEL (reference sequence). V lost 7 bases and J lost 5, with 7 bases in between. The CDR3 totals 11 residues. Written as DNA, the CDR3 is TGTGCCAGCACCGGGGGAGATACGCAGTATTTT. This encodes CASTGGDTQYF.

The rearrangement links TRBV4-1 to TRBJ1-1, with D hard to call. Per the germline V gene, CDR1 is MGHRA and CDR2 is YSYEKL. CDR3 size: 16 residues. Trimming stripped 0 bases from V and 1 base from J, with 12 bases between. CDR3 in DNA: TGCGCCAGCAGCCAAGATCGCGCGGAGAAGAACACTGAAGCTTTCTTT. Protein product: CASSQDRAEKNTEAFF.

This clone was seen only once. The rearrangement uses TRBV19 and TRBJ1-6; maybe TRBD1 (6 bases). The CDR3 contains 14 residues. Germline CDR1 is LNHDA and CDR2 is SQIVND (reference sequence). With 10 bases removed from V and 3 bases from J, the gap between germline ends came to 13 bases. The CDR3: CATSGQLYNSPLHF. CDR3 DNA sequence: TGTGCCACCTCAGGACAGCTCTATAATTCACCCCTCCACTTT.

CDR3 in DNA: TGCGCCAGCAGTGGACTAGCGGCCACAGATACGCAGTATTTT. Its translation is CASSGLAATDTQYF. This rearrangement joins TRBV5-1 to TRBJ2-3; TRBD2 matches at 10 bases. Germline CDR1 reads SGHRS; CDR2 reads YFSETQ. The J segment lost 2 bases and the V segment lost 5 bases, leaving 2 bases of the junction unmatched. This CDR3 spans 14 amino acids.

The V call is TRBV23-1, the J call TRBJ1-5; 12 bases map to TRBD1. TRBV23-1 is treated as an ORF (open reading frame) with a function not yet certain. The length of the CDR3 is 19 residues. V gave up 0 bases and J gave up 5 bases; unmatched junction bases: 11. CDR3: CASSQSLNKGQGADQPQHF. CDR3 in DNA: TGCGCCAGCAGTCAATCGCTGAACAAGGGACAGGGGGCGGATCAGCCCCAGCATTTT.

The CDR3 loop is CASSPDREYGGYTF. The CDR3 coding sequence is TGTGCCAGCAGTCCGGACAGGGAGTACGGAGGCTACACCTTC. J is TRBJ1-2 and V is TRBV27, with 8 bases fitting TRBD1. Germline-derived CDR1 and CDR2 are MNHEY and SMNVEV (reference sequence). The V and J ends lost 5 bases and 8 bases, in that order; junction bases with no gene match: 10. The CDR3 totals 14 residues.

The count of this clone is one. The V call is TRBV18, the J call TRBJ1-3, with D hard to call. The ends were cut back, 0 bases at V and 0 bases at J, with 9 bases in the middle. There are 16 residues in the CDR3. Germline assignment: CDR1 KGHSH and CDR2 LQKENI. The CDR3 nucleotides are TGTGCCAGCTCACCACCTGGCATACCCTCTGGAAACACCATATATTTT. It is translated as CASSPPGIPSGNTIYF. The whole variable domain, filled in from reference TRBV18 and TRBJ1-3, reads NAGVMQNPRHLVRRRGQEARLRCSPMKGHSHVYWYRQLPEEGLKFMVYLQKENIIDESGMPKERFSAEFPKEGPSILRIQQVVRGDSAAYFCASSPPGIPSGNTIYFGEGSWLTVV.

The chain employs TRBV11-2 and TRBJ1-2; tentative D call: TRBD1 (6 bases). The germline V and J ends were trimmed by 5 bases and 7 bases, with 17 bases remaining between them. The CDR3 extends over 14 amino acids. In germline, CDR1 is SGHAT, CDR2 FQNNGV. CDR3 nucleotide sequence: TGTGCCAGCAGCCAGAGAGCAGGGGTTTTTGGCTACACCTTC. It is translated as CASSQRAGVFGYTF.

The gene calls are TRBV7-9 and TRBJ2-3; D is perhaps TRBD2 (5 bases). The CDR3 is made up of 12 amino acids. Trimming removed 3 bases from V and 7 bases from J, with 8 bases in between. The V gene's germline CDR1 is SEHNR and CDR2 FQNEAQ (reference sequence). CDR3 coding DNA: TGTGCCAGCAGCTTTAGCGAAAATACGCAGTATTTT. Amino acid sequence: CASSFSENTQYF.

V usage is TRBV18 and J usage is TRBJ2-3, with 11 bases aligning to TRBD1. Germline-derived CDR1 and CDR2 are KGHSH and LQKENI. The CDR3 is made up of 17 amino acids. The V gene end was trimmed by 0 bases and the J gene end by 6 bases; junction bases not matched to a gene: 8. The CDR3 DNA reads TGTGCCAGCTCACCACCCGGACAGGGGGCCATACCGGATACGCAGTATTTT. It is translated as CASSPPGQGAIPDTQYF.

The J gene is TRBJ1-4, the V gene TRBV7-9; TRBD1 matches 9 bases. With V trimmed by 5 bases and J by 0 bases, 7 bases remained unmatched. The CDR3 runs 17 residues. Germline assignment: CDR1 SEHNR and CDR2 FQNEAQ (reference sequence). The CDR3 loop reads CASSLGTGTTTNEKLFF. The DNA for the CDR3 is TGTGCCAGCAGCCTAGGGACAGGGACCACAACTAATGAAAAACTGTTTTTT.

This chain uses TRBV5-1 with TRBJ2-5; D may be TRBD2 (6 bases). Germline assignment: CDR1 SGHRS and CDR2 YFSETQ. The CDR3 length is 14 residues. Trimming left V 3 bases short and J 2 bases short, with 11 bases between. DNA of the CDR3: TGCGCCAGCAGCTCACATAGCGGACAAGAGACCCAGTACTTC. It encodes CASSSHSGQETQYF.

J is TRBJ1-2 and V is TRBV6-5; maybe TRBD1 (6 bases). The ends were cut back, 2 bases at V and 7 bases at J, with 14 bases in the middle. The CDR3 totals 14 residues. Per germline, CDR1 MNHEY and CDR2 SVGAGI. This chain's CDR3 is CASSYTTGMGGYTF. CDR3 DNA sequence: TGTGCCAGCAGTTACACCACAGGGATGGGTGGCTACACCTTC.

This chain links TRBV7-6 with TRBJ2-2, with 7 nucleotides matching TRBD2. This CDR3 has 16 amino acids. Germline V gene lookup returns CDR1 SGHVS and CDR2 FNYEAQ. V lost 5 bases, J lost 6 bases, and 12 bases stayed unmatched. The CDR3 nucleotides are TGTGCCAGCAGCCTTGGTCGGGCGGGGGTGGCCGGGGAGCTGTTTTTT. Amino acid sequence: CASSLGRAGVAGELFF.

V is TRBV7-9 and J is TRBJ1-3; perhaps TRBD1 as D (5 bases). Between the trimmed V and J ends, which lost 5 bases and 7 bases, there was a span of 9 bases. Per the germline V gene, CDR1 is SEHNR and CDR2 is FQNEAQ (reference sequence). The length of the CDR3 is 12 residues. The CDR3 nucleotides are TGTGCCAGCAGCCCGGGGGGGAACACCATATATTTT. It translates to CASSPGGNTIYF.

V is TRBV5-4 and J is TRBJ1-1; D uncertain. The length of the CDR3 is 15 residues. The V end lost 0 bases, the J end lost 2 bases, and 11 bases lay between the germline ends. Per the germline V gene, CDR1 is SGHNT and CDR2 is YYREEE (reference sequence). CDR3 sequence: CASSLVIQENTEAFF. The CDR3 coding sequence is TGTGCCAGCAGCTTGGTTATTCAGGAAAACACTGAAGCTTTCTTT.

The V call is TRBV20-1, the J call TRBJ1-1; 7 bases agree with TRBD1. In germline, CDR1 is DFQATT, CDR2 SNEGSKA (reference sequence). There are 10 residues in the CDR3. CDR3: CRTGRTEAFF. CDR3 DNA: TGCAGGACAGGGAGGACTGAAGCTTTCTTT.

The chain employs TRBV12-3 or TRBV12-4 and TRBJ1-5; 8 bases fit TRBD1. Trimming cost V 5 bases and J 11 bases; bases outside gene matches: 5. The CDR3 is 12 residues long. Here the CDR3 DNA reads TGTGCCAGCAGTGCGGACAGGGCGGCCCAGCATTTT. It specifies CASSADRAAQHF.

The CDR3 is CASYSSGFYEQYF. DNA of the CDR3: TGTGCCAGCTACTCTTCCGGTTTCTACGAGCAGTACTTC. The chain is built from TRBV6-5 and TRBJ2-7; D gene unclear. V was trimmed by 8 bases and J by 3 bases, leaving 14 bases between them. Germline V gives CDR1 MNHEY, CDR2 SVGAGI. The CDR3 is made up of 13 amino acids.

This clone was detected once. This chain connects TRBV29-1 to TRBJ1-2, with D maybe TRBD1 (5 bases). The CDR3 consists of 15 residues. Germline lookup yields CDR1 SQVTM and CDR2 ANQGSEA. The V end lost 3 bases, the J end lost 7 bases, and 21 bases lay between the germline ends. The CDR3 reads CSVDRQPQDGGGYTF. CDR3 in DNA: TGCAGCGTTGACCGACAGCCCCAGGACGGTGGTGGCTACACCTTC.

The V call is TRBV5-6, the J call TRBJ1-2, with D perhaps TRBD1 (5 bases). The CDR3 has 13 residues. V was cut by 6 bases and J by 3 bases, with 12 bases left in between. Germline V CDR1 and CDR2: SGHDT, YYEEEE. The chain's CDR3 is CASKQGVDYGYTF. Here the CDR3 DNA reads TGTGCCAGCAAACAAGGGGTGGACTATGGCTACACCTTC.

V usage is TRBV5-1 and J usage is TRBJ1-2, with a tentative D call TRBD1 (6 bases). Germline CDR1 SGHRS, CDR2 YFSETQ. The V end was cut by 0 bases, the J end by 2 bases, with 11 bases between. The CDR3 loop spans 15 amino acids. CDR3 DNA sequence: TGCGCCAGCAGCTTGGGCGACAGGCCAAACTATGGCTACACCTTC. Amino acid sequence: CASSLGDRPNYGYTF. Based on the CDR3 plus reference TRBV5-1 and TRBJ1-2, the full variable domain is KAGVTQTPRYLIKTRGQQVTLSCSPISGHRSVSWYQQTPGQGLQFLFEYFSETQRNKGNFPGRFSGRQFSNSRSEMNVSTLELGDSALYLCASSLGDRPNYGYTFGSGTRLTVV.

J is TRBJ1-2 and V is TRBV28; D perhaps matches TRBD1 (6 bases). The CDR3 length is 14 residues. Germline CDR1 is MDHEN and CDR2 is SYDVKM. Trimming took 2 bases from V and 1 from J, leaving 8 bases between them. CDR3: CASSLRQVNYGYTF. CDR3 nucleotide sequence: TGTGCCAGCAGTTTAAGACAGGTTAACTATGGCTACACCTTC.

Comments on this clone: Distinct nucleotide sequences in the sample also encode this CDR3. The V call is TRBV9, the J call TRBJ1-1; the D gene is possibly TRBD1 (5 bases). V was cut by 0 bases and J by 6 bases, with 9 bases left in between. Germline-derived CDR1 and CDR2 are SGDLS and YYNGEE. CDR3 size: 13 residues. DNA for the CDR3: TGTGCCAGCAGCGTAGGGTGGGGCGCTGAAGCTTTCTTT. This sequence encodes CASSVGWGAEAFF.

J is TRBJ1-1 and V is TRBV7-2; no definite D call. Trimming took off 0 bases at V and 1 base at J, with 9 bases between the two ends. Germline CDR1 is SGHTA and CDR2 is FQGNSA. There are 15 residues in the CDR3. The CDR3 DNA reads TGTGCCAGCAGCTTAGCGGGAGTCACGAACACTGAAGCTTTCTTT. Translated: CASSLAGVTNTEAFF.

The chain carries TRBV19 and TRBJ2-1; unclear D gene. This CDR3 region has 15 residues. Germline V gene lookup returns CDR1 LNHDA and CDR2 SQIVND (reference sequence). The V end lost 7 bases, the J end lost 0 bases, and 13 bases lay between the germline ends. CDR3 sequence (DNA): TGTGCCAGTAACGAGCAGCCAGGCTCCTACAATGAGCAGTTCTTC. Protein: CASNEQPGSYNEQFF.

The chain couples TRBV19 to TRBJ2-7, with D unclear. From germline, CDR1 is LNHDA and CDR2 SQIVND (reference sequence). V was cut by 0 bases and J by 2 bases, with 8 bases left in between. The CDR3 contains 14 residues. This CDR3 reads CASSIDPSAYEQYF. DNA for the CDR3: TGTGCCAGTAGTATAGATCCAAGCGCCTACGAGCAGTACTTC.

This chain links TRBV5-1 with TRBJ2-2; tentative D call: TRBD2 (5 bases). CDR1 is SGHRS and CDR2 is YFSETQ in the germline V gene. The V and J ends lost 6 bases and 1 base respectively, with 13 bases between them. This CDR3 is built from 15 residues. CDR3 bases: TGCGCCAGCACCTTCCCCGGGAAGAACACCGGGGAGCTGTTTTTT. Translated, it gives CASTFPGKNTGELFF. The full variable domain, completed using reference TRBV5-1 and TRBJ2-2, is KAGVTQTPRYLIKTRGQQVTLSCSPISGHRSVSWYQQTPGQGLQFLFEYFSETQRNKGNFPGRFSGRQFSNSRSEMNVSTLELGDSALYLCASTFPGKNTGELFFGEGSRLTVL.

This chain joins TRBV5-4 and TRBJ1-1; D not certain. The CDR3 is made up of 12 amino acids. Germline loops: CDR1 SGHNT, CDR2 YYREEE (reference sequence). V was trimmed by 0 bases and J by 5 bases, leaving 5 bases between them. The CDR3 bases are TGTGCCAGCAGCTTGGAGAGTACTGAAGCTTTCTTT. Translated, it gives CASSLESTEAFF.

This chain's CDR3 is CASSDSGSPMEPQYF. CDR3 coding DNA: TGTGCCAGCAGTGACAGCGGGTCCCCAATGGAGCCCCAGTACTTC. The chain has TRBV6-1 and TRBJ2-5; D might be TRBD2 (6 bases). This CDR3 contains 15 residues. Trimming removed 3 bases from V and 9 bases from J, with 20 bases in between. CDR1 and CDR2 (germline): MNHNS, SASEGT.

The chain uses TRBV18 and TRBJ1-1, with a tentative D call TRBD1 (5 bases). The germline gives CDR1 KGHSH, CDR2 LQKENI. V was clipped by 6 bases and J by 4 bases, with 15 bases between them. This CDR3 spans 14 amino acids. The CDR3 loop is CASSPLRGGTEAFF. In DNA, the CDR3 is TGTGCCAGCTCGCCATTGCGGGGGGGCACTGAAGCTTTCTTT. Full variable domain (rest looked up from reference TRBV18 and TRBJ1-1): NAGVMQNPRHLVRRRGQEARLRCSPMKGHSHVYWYRQLPEEGLKFMVYLQKENIIDESGMPKERFSAEFPKEGPSILRIQQVVRGDSAAYFCASSPLRGGTEAFFGQGTRLTVV.

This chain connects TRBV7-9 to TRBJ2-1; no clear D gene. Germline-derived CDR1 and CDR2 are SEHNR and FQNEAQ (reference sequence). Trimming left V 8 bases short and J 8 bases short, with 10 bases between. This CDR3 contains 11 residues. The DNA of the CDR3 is TGTGCCAGCGCGAGTATCGATGAGCAGTTCTTC. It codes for CASASIDEQFF.